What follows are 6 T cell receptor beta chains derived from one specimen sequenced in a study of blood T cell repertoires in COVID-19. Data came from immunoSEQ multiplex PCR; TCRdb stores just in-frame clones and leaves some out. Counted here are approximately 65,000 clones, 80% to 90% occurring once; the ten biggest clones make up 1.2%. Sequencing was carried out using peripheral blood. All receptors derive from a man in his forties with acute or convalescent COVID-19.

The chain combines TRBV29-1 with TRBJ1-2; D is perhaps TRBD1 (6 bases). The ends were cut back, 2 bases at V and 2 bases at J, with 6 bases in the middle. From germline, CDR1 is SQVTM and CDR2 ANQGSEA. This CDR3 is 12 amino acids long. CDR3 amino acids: CSVERGNYGYTF. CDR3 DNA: TGCAGCGTTGAAAGGGGGAACTATGGCTACACCTTC.

DNA of the CDR3: TGTGCCAGCAGCTCTCGGACAGGGGTGGACACCGGGGAGCTGTTTTTT. It is translated as CASSSRTGVDTGELFF. This sequence joins TRBV5-4 and TRBJ2-2, with 9 nucleotides matching TRBD1. V was clipped by 3 bases and J by 3 bases; unmatched bases: 6. Germline CDR1 SGHNT, CDR2 YYREEE (reference sequence). The CDR3 is 16 amino acids.

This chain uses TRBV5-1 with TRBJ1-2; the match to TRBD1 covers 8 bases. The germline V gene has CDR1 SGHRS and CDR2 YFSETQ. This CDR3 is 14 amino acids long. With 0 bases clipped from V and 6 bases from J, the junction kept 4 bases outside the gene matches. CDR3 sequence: CASSLVQGVDGYTF. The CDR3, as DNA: TGCGCCAGCAGCTTGGTACAGGGGGTTGATGGCTACACCTTC.

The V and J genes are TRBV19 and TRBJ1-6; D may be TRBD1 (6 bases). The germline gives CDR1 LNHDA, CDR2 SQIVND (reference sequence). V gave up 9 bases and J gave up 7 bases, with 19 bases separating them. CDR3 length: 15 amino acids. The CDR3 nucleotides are TGTGCCAGCATCGACAGGTCGTCCGGCAATTCACCCCTCCACTTT. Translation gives CASIDRSSGNSPLHF. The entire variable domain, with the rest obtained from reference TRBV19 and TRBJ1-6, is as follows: DGGITQSPKYLFRKEGQNVTLSCEQNLNHDAMYWYRQDPGQGLRLIYYSQIVNDFQKGDIAEGYSVSREKKESFPLTVTSAQKNPTAFYLCASIDRSSGNSPLHFGNGTRLTVT.

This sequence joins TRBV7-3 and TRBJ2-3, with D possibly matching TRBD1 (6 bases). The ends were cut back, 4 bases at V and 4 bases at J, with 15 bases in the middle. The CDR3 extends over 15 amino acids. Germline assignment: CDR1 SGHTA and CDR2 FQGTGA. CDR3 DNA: TGTGCCAGCAGCTATGGACGCTCAGGGGCAGATACGCAGTATTTT. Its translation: CASSYGRSGADTQYF.

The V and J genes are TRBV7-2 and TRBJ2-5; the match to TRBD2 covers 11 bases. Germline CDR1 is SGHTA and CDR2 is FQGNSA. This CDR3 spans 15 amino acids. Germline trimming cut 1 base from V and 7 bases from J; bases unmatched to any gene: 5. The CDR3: CASSLVAGGDGTQYF. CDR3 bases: TGTGCCAGCAGCTTAGTAGCGGGGGGGGACGGGACCCAGTACTTC.